The entry below describes one TCR beta chain. Using immunoSEQ multiplex PCR, the repertoire was profiled, and TCRdb retains in-frame clones only, with some absent. The sample holds millions of clones, about 95% seen once. Naive CD8 cells, CD45RO-negative and positively selected for CCR7, excluded terminally differentiated effector memory CD45RA+ cells. Participating donors were healthy, HIV-negative adults free of recent acute infections or vaccinations. The CDR3 has 12 amino acids. Per germline, CDR1 MGHRA and CDR2 YSYEKL. Trimming took off 1 base at V and 8 bases at J, with 8 bases between the two ends. This sample was included in a study of shared clonotypes between healthy human individuals.

Source material: naive CD8+ T cells sorted from blood. The rearrangement uses TRBV4-1 and TRBJ1-2; D is ambiguous. The sequence derives from a man aged 18 to 29 in good health. The CDR3 DNA is TGCGCCAGCAGCCAAGGAGTGGAAGGCTACACCTTC. Protein product: CASSQGVEGYTF.